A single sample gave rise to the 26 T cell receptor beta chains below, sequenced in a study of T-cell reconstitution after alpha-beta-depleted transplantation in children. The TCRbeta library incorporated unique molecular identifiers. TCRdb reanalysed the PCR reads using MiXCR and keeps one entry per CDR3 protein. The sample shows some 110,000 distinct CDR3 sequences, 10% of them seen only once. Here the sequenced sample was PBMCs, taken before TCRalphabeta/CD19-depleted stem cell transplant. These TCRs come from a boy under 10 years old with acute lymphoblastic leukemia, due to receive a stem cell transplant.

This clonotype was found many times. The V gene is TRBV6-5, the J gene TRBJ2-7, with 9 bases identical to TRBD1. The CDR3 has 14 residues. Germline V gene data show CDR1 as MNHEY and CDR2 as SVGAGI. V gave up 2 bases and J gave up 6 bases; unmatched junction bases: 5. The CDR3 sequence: CASSYGDRAFEQYF. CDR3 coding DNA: TGTGCCAGCAGTTACGGGGACAGGGCATTCGAGCAGTACTTC.

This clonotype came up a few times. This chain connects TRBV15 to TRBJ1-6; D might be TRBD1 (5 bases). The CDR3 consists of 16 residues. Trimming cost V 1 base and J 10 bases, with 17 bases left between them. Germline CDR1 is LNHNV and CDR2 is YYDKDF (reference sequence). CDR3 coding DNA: TGTGCCACCAGCAGAGCGGTTGGGCAGGGAGGATCACCCCTCCACTTT. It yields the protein CATSRAVGQGGSPLHF.

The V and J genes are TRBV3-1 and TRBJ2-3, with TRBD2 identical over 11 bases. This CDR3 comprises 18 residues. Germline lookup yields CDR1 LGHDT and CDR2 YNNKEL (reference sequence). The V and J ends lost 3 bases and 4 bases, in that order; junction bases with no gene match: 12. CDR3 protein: CASSQRVSGRAGSDTQYF. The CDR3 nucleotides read TGTGCCAGCAGCCAGAGGGTTAGCGGGAGGGCCGGCTCAGATACGCAGTATTTT.

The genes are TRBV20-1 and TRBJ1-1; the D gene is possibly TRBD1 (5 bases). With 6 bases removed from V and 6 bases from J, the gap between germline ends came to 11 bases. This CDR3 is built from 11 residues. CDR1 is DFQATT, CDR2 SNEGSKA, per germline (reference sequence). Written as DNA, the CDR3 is TGCAGTGCCCCGTTGGGGGCTGAAGCTTTCTTT. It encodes CSAPLGAEAFF.

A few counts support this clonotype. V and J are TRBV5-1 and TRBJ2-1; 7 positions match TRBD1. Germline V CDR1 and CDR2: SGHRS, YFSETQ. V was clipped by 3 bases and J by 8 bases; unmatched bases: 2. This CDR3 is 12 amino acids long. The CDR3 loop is CASSSTGDEQFF. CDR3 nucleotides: TGCGCCAGCAGCTCCACAGGGGATGAGCAGTTCTTC.

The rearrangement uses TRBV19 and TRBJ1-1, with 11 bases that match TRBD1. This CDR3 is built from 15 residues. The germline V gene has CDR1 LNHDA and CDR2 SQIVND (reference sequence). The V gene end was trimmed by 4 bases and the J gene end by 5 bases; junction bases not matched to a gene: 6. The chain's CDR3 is CASSRDGTGGTEAFF. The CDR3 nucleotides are TGTGCCAGTAGTAGAGACGGGACAGGGGGAACTGAAGCTTTCTTT.

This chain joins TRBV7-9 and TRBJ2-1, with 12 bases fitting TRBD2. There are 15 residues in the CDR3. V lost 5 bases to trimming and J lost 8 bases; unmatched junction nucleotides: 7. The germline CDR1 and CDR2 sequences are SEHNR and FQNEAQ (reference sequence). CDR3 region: CASSRTSGRSYEQFF. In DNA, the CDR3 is TGTGCCAGCAGCCGTACTAGCGGGAGGTCTTATGAGCAGTTCTTC.

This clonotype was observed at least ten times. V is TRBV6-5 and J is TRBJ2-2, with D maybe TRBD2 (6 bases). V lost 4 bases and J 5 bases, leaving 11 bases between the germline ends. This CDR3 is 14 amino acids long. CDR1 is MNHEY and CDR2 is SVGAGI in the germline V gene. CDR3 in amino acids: CASSLWGETGELFF. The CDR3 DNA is TGTGCCAGCAGTTTATGGGGGGAAACCGGGGAGCTGTTTTTT.

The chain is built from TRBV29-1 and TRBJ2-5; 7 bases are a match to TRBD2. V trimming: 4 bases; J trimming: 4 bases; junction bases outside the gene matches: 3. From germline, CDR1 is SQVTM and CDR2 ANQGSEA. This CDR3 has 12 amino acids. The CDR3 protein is CSVVSGGETQYF. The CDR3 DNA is TGCAGCGTTGTATCGGGGGGAGAGACCCAGTACTTC.

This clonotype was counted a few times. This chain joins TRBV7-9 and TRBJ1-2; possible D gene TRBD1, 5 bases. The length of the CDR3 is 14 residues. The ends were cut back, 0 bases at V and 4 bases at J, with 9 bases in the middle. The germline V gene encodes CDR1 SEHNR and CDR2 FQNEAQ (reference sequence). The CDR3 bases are TGTGCCAGCAGCTTAGCGAAGGACACCTATGGCTACACCTTC. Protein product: CASSLAKDTYGYTF. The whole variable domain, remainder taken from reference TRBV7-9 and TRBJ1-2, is DTGVSQNPRHKITKRGQNVTFRCDPISEHNRLYWYRQTLGQGPEFLTYFQNEAQLEKSRLLSDRFSAERPKGSFSTLEIQRTEQGDSAMYLCASSLAKDTYGYTFGSGTRLTVV.

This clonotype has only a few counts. This chain's CDR3 is CASSQRLAGVEQYF. CDR3 coding DNA: TGTGCCAGCAGTCAGAGACTAGCGGGAGTAGAGCAGTACTTC. This chain joins TRBV28 and TRBJ2-7; 12 bases map to TRBD2. Germline-derived CDR1 and CDR2 are MDHEN and SYDVKM. The CDR3 is made up of 14 amino acids. V lost 5 bases to trimming and J lost 7 bases; unmatched junction nucleotides: 6.

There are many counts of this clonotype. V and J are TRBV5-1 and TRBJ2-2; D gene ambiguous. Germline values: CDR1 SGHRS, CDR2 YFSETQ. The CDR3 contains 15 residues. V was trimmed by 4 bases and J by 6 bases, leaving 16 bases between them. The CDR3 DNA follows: TGCGCCAGCAGCCCCCCGACTGCCCGACCCGGGGAGCTGTTTTTT. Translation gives CASSPPTARPGELFF.

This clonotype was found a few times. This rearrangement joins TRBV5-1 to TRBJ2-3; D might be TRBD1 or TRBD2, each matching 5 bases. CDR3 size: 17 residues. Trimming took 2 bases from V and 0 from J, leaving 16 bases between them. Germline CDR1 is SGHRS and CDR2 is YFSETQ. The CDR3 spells CASSFGGTRTSTDTQYF. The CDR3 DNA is TGCGCCAGCAGCTTTGGGGGTACGAGGACTAGCACAGATACGCAGTATTTT.

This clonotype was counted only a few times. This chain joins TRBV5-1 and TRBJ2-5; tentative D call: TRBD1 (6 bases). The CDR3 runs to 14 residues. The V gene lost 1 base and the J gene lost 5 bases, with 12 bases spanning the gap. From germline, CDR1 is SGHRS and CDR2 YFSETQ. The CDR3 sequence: CASSLPRGAETQYF. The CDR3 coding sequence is TGCGCCAGCAGCTTGCCCAGGGGCGCGGAGACCCAGTACTTC.

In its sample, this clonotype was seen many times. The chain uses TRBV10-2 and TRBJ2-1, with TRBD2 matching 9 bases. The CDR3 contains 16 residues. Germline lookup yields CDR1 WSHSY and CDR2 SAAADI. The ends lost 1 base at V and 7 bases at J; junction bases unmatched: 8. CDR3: CASSEYGSGRRNEQFF. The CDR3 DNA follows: TGCGCCAGCAGTGAGTACGGTAGCGGGAGAAGGAATGAGCAGTTCTTC.

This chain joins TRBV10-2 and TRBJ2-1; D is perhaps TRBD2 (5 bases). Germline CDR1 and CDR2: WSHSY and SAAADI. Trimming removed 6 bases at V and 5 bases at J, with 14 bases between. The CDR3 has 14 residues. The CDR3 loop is CASRASQAHNEQFF. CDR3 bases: TGCGCCAGCAGGGCTAGCCAAGCGCACAATGAGCAGTTCTTC.

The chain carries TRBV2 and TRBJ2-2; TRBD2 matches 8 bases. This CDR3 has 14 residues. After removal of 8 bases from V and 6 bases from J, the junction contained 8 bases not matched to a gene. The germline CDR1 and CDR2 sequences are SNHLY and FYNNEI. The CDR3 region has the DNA TGTGCCAGCCAAGCGGGAGAGGAGGCCGGGGAGCTGTTTTTT. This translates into CASQAGEEAGELFF.

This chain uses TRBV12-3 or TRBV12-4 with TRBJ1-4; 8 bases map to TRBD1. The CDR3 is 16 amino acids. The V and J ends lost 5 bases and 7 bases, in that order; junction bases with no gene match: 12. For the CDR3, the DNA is TGTGCCAGCAGTCGGAACGCAGGGGGCGGGGTTGAAAAACTGTTTTTT. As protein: CASSRNAGGGVEKLFF.

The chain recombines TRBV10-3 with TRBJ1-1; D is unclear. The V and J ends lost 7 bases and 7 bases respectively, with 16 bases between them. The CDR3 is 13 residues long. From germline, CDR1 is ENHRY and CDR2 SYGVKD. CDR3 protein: CAINDRELNEAFF. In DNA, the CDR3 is TGTGCCATCAATGACCGGGAACTAAATGAAGCTTTCTTT.

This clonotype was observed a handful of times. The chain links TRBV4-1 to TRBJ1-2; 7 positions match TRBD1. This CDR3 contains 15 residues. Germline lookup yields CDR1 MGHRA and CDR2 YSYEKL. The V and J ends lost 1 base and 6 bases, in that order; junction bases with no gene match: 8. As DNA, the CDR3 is TGCGCCAGCAGCCAAGCTCAGACAGGGAAGAATGGCTACACCTTC. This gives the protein CASSQAQTGKNGYTF.

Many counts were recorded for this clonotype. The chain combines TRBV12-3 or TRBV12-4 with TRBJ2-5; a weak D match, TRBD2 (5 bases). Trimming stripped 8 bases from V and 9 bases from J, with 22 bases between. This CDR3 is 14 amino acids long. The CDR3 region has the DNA TGTGCCAGCTCGAGACGGCGGGCCAACGGGGCCCAGTACTTC. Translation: CASSRRRANGAQYF.

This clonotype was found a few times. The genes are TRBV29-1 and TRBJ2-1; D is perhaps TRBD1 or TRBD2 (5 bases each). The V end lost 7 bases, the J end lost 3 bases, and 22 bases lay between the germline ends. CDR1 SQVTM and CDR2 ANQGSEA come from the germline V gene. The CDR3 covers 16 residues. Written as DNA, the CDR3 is TGCAGCGCCGAGGTGACGGGGCAGACTTTCTACAATGAGCAGTTCTTC. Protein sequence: CSAEVTGQTFYNEQFF.

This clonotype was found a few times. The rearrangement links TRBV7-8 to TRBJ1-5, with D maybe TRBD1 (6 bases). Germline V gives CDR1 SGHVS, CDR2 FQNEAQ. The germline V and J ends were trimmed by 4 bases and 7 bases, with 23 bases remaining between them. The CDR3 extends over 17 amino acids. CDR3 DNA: TGTGCCAGCAGCTCATCCCCCGAGACAGGTCCCGGGCAGCCCCAGCATTTT. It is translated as CASSSSPETGPGQPQHF. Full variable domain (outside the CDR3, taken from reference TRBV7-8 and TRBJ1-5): GAGVSQSPRYKVAKRGQDVALRCDPISGHVSLFWYQQALGQGPEFLTYFQNEAQLDKSGLPSDRFFAERPEGSVSTLKIQRTQQEDSAVYLCASSSSPETGPGQPQHFGDGTRLSIL.

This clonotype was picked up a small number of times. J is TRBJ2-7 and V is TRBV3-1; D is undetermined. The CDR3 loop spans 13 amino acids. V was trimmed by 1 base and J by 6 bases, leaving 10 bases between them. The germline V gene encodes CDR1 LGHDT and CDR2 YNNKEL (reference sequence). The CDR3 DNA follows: TGTGCCAGCAGCCAAGTCAGGTCATCCGAGCAGTACTTC. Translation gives CASSQVRSSEQYF.

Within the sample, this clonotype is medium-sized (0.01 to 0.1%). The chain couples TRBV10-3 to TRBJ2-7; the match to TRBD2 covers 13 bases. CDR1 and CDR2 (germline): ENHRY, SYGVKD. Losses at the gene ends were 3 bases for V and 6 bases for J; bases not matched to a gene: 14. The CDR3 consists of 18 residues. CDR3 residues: CAISDPITGTSGILEQYF. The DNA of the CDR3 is TGTGCCATCAGTGATCCTATCACCGGGACTAGCGGGATTCTCGAGCAGTACTTC.

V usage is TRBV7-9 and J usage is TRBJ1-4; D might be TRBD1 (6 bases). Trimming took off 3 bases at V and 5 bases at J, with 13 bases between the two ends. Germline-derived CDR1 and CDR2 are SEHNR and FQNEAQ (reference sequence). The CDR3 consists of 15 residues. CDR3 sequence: CASSLDSGGNEKLFF. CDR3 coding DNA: TGTGCCAGCAGCTTGGACAGCGGAGGAAATGAAAAACTGTTTTTT.